These 5 T cell receptor beta chains were sequenced from one sample in a study of blood T cells in healthy people across ages. PCR was performed a second time for roughly 6 to 12 cycles using a sample-barcoded 5' primer and a J-beta primer mix. TCRdb independently ran MiXCR on the 5' RACE reads; one entry per CDR3 protein. This sample carries some 370,000 distinct CDR3 sequences, more than 45% of them seen once, and the ten largest clones take 45% to 55%. The specimen was blood. These receptors originate from a man aged 55-75 years in good health.

In this sample, this clonotype turned up many times. This sequence joins TRBV5-1 and TRBJ2-5; D possibly corresponds to TRBD1 (5 bases). The CDR3 extends over 14 amino acids. Germline V gene lookup returns CDR1 SGHRS and CDR2 YFSETQ. Trimming removed 0 bases from V and 4 bases from J, with 10 bases in between. CDR3 loop: CASSLEPGPETQYF. CDR3 sequence (DNA): TGCGCCAGCAGCTTGGAACCAGGGCCAGAGACCCAGTACTTC.

The rearrangement links TRBV30 to TRBJ2-7; weak D call: TRBD2 (6 bases). V dropped 2 bases and J dropped 3 bases, with 17 bases sitting between them. The CDR3 covers 15 residues. Germline lookup yields CDR1 GTSNPN and CDR2 SVGIG (reference sequence). In nucleotides, the CDR3 is TGTGCCTGGAGTAGAGCGGGTCGGCGGCACTACGAGCAGTACTTC. Protein sequence: CAWSRAGRRHYEQYF. The full variable domain, with the rest looked up from reference TRBV30 and TRBJ2-7, is SQTIHQWPATLVQPVGSPLSLECTVEGTSNPNLYWYRQAAGRGLQLLFYSVGIGQISSEVPQNLSASRPQDRQFILSSKKLLLSDSGFYLCAWSRAGRRHYEQYFGPGTRLTVT.

Many counts were recorded for this clonotype. The V gene is TRBV6-4, the J gene TRBJ1-1, with D perhaps TRBD1 (6 bases). The germline V and J ends were trimmed by 6 bases and 2 bases, with 10 bases remaining between them. Germline lookup yields CDR1 MRHNA and CDR2 SNTAGT. The CDR3 runs 13 residues. CDR3 residues: CASRGQLNTEAFF. CDR3 sequence (DNA): TGTGCCAGCAGAGGACAGCTAAACACTGAAGCTTTCTTT.

This chain joins TRBV20-1 and TRBJ2-5; the match to TRBD2 covers 14 bases. This CDR3 region has 15 residues. Germline CDR1 and CDR2: DFQATT and SNEGSKA (reference sequence). The V gene end was trimmed by 1 base and the J gene end by 5 bases; junction bases not matched to a gene: 3. CDR3 sequence (DNA): TGCAGTGCTAGAGGGACTAGCGGGGGGTGTGAGACCCAGTACTTC. Its translation: CSARGTSGGCETQYF.

The sample holds a few counts of this clonotype. The rearrangement joins TRBV7-2 to TRBJ2-5, with D perhaps matching TRBD2 (5 bases). The germline CDR1 and CDR2 sequences are SGHTA and FQGNSA. Trimming took 5 bases from V and 3 from J, leaving 13 bases between them. The CDR3 consists of 14 residues. Written as DNA, the CDR3 is TGTGCCAGCAGCCTACTAGTTCCTGAAGAGACCCAGTACTTC. Its protein is CASSLLVPEETQYF.